The 9 T cell receptor beta chains presented below share a single source sample, sequenced in a study of vaccination and CD4 T cells after COVID-19. Treatment meaning: approximately nine-day PBMC culture with coronavirus spike peptide pools or control peptides (ViraFEST assay). Antigens for these TCRs are unknown. Cultured CD4+ T-cell DNA underwent Oncomine TCR Beta short-read sequencing. In TCRdb, the PCR reads were re-called with MiXCR into one record per CDR3 protein. Among over 20,000 distinct CDR3 sequences, 38% were seen once, and the ten largest hold about a fifth. Here the sequenced sample was CD4+ T cells from blood, cultured in vitro, taken before SARS-CoV-2 vaccination. Source of these receptors: a human donor who received a COVID-19 vaccine.

V is TRBV24-1 and J is TRBJ1-5; D perhaps matches TRBD1 (5 bases). Germline loops: CDR1 KGHDR, CDR2 SFDVKD. This CDR3 spans 11 amino acids. V lost 9 bases to trimming and J lost 9 bases, with 11 bases between them. Written as DNA, the CDR3 is TGTGCCACCGGGACGGCGGGGCCCCAGCATTTT. Translating it yields CATGTAGPQHF.

This clonotype was picked up a small number of times. The genes are TRBV7-8 and TRBJ1-3, with D uncertain. Germline V gives CDR1 SGHVS, CDR2 FQNEAQ. V lost 5 bases to trimming and J lost 0 bases, with 11 bases between them. This CDR3 comprises 15 residues. CDR3 bases: TGTGCCAGCAGCCTAGACCAAGGCTCTGGAAACACCATATATTTT. It specifies CASSLDQGSGNTIYF.

This chain connects TRBV7-9 to TRBJ2-2; D is possibly TRBD2 (5 bases). This CDR3 spans 16 amino acids. With 0 bases removed from V and 2 bases from J, the gap between germline ends came to 10 bases. Germline lookup yields CDR1 SEHNR and CDR2 FQNEAQ (reference sequence). CDR3 protein: CASSLAGSGNTGELFF. The CDR3, as DNA: TGTGCCAGCAGCTTAGCGGGGAGTGGTAACACCGGGGAGCTGTTTTTT.

DNA for the CDR3: TGTGCCAGCAGTTACTCAAGCAGGGACCACTATAATTCACCCCTCCACTTT. As protein: CASSYSSRDHYNSPLHF. The chain has TRBV6-5 and TRBJ1-6; maybe TRBD1 (5 bases). Looked up from germline, CDR1 is MNHEY and CDR2 is SVGAGI. V lost 0 bases and J 3 bases, leaving 12 bases between the germline ends. This CDR3 has 17 amino acids.

This clonotype has only a few counts. The CDR3 reads CASTTRENPTYSYNSPLHF. The CDR3 DNA reads TGTGCCTCAACAACTCGGGAGAACCCAACGTATTCCTATAATTCACCCCTCCACTTT. The chain links TRBV30 to TRBJ1-6; D uncertain. Germline V gives CDR1 GTSNPN, CDR2 SVGIG (reference sequence). There are 19 residues in the CDR3. Trimming shortened V by 7 bases and J by 1 base, and 26 bases separated the two germline ends.

This clonotype was found a few times. This chain uses TRBV2 with TRBJ1-1; 8 bases line up with TRBD1. This CDR3 is built from 17 residues. The J segment lost 3 bases and the V segment lost 4 bases, leaving 13 bases of the junction unmatched. Germline lookup yields CDR1 SNHLY and CDR2 FYNNEI. The CDR3 coding sequence is TGTGCCAGCAGTGTTTCGAGACAGGGGTTTGGTTACACTGAAGCTTTCTTT. As protein: CASSVSRQGFGYTEAFF.

The rearrangement links TRBV19 to TRBJ1-2, with D unclear. This CDR3 region has 12 residues. Trimming pared 3 bases from V and 5 bases from J, leaving 7 bases between. In germline, CDR1 is LNHDA, CDR2 SQIVND (reference sequence). The CDR3: CASSISGYGYTF. The CDR3 DNA follows: TGTGCCAGTAGTATTTCCGGTTATGGCTACACCTTC.

This clonotype was picked up a small number of times. The CDR3 loop reads CSASQSALYGYTF. In DNA form, the CDR3 reads TGCAGTGCTAGTCAATCGGCTTTATATGGCTACACCTTC. The J gene is TRBJ1-2, the V gene TRBV20-1; D is undetermined. This CDR3 has 13 residues. V gave up 3 bases and J gave up 5 bases, with 13 bases separating them. Germline CDR1 is DFQATT and CDR2 is SNEGSKA (reference sequence).

This clonotype occurred a few times. The rearrangement joins TRBV19 to TRBJ1-2; D ambiguous. Germline CDR1 LNHDA, CDR2 SQIVND (reference sequence). The CDR3 runs 13 residues. V was clipped by 1 base and J by 5 bases, with 8 bases between them. CDR3 coding DNA: TGTGCCAGTAGTATAGGGCTGACGTATGGCTACACCTTC. As protein: CASSIGLTYGYTF.